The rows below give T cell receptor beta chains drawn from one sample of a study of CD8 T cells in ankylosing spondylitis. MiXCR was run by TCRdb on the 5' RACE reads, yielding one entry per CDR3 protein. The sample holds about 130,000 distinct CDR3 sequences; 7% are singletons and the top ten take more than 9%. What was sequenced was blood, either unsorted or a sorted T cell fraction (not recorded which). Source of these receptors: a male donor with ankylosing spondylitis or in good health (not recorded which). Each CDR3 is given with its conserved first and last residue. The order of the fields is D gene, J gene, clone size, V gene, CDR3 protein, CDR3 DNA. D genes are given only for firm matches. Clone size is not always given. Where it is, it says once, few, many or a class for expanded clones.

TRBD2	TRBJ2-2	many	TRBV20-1	CSARATTSGRTNTGELFF	TGCAGTGCTAGAGCTACGACTAGCGGGAGGACGAACACCGGGGAGCTGTTTTTT
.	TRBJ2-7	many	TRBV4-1	CASSQVLAGQPYEQYF	TGCGCCAGCAGCCAAGTTTTGGCCGGACAGCCCTACGAGCAGTACTTC
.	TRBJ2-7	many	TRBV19	CASSPSRGEQYF	TGTGCCAGTAGCCCCTCAAGGGGCGAGCAGTACTTC
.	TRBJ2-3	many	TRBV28	CASSDPAGAGRVDTQYF	TGTGCCAGCAGCGACCCGGCCGGGGCAGGGAGAGTAGATACGCAGTATTTT
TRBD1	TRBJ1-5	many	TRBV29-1	CSVRRDRDSSNQPQHF	TGCAGCGTTCGCCGGGACAGGGATTCTAGCAATCAGCCCCAGCATTTT
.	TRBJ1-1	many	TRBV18	CASSALTNTEAFF	TGTGCCAGCTCAGCCCTGACGAACACTGAAGCTTTCTTT
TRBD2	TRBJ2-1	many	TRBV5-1	CASSLEGTTYNEQFF	TGCGCCAGCAGCTTGGAGGGGACTACTTACAATGAGCAGTTCTTC
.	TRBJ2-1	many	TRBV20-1	CSARDQLDNEQFF	TGCAGTGCTAGAGACCAACTAGACAATGAGCAGTTCTTC
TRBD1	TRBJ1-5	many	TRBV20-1	CSAREWTGNQPQHF	TGCAGTGCTAGAGAATGGACAGGGAATCAGCCCCAGCATTTT
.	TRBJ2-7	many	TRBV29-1	CSVLGGHAYEQYF	TGCAGCGTTCTCGGGGGGCACGCCTACGAGCAGTACTTC
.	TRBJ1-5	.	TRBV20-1	CCARPPDELLTQSNQPQHF	TGCTGTGCTAGACCCCCCGACGAACTACTTACTCAGAGCAATCAGCCCCAGCATTTT
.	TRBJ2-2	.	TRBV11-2	CASSKNSGAGELFF	TGTGCCAGCAGCAAAAACAGTGGGGCCGGGGAGCTGTTTTTT
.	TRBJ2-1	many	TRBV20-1	CSARGRGDEQFF	TGCAGTGCTAGGGGCAGAGGCGATGAGCAGTTCTTC
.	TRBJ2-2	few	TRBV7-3	CASSLGAPLNTGELFF	TGTGCCAGCAGCTTAGGAGCGCCCTTGAACACCGGGGAGCTGTTTTTT
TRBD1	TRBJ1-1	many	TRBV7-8	CASSLLGQAEAFF	TGTGCCAGCAGCTTACTTGGACAGGCTGAAGCTTTCTTT
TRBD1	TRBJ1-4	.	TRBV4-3	CASSQKGTWTGYEKLFF	TGCGCCAGCAGCCAAAAAGGAACCTGGACAGGGTACGAAAAACTGTTTTTT
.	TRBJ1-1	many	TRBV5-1	CASRKGQGGTNTEAFF	TGCGCCAGCAGAAAGGGTCAGGGTGGGACGAACACTGAAGCTTTCTTT
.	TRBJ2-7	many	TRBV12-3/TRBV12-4	CASSFLIARSYEQYF	TGTGCCAGCAGTTTCCTGATAGCGAGGTCCTACGAGCAGTACTTC
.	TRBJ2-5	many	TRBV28	CASSRAGVNYGGEETQYF	TGTGCCAGCAGTAGGGCAGGGGTCAACTATGGTGGGGAAGAGACCCAGTACTTC
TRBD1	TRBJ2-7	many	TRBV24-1	CATSDPGQGAREQYF	TGTGCCACCAGTGACCCGGGACAGGGGGCGAGAGAGCAGTACTTC
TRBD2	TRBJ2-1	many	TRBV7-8	CASSFTSGVRNEQFF	TGTGCCAGCAGCTTCACTAGCGGGGTTAGGAATGAGCAGTTCTTC
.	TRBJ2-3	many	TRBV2	CASSVGGGNTDTQYF	TGTGCCAGCAGTGTGGGAGGGGGCAACACAGATACGCAGTATTTT
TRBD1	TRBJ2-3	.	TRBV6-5	CASSYTGDSFTDTQYF	TGTGCCAGCAGTTATACAGGGGACAGCTTCACAGATACGCAGTATTTT
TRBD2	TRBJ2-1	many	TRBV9	CASSVASGLYNEQFF	TGTGCCAGCAGCGTAGCTAGCGGGCTATACAATGAGCAGTTCTTC
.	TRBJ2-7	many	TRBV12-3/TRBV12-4	CASSFSQSYEQYF	TGTGCCAGCAGTTTTAGCCAATCCTACGAGCAGTACTTC
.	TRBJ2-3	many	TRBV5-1	CASSLDSDTQYF	TGCGCCAGCAGCCTCGATTCGGATACGCAGTATTTT
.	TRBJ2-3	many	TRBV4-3	CASSRSSTDTQYF	TGCGCCAGCAGCCGTAGCAGCACAGATACGCAGTATTTT
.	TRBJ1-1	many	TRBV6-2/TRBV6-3	CASSYSRAGTEAFF	TGTGCCAGCAGTTACTCCAGGGCCGGCACTGAAGCTTTCTTT
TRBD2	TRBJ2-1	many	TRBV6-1	CASRWTSGLNEQFF	TGTGCCAGCAGATGGACTAGCGGGCTCAATGAGCAGTTCTTC
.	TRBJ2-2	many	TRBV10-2	CASSEPPRTGELFF	TGCGCCAGCAGTGAACCGCCGCGGACCGGGGAGCTGTTTTTT
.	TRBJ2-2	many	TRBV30	CAWSVKGAGELFF	TGTGCCTGGAGTGTAAAAGGAGCCGGGGAGCTGTTTTTT
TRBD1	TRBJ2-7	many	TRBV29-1	CSVVAGGHEQYF	TGCAGCGTTGTAGCAGGGGGTCACGAGCAGTACTTC
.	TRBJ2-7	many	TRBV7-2	CASSLMRSEQYF	TGTGCCAGCAGCTTAATGAGGTCTGAGCAGTACTTC
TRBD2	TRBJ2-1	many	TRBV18	CASSPGLAGFYNEQFF	TGTGCCAGCTCACCGGGACTAGCGGGATTCTACAATGAGCAGTTCTTC
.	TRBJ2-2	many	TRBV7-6	CASRTNTGELFF	TGTGCCAGCAGAACGAACACCGGGGAGCTGTTTTTT
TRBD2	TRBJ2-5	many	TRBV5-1	CASSLVRASGGVYQETQYF	TGCGCCAGCAGCTTGGTTCGGGCTAGCGGGGGGGTCTACCAAGAGACCCAGTACTTC
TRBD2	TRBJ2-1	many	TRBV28	CASRGGLAVNNEQFF	TGTGCCAGCAGGGGGGGACTAGCGGTTAACAATGAGCAGTTCTTC
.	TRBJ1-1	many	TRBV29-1	CSVDWRNTEAFF	TGCAGCGTTGATTGGCGGAACACTGAAGCTTTCTTT
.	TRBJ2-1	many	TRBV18	CASSPGDNEQFF	TGTGCCAGCTCACCGGGGGACAATGAGCAGTTCTTC
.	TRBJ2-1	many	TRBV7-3	CASSLRNSEQFF	TGTGCCAGCAGCTTAAGGAATAGCGAGCAGTTCTTC
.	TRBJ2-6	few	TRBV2	CASSLGQILANVLTF	TGTGCCAGCAGCCTAGGACAGATCTTGGCCAACGTCCTGACTTTC
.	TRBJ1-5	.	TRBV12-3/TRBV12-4	CASSLAGGGPQHF	TGTGCCAGCAGTTTAGCTGGGGGAGGTCCCCAGCATTTT
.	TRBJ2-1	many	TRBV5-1	CASSLAETRFF	TGCGCCAGCAGCTTGGCGGAAACCAGGTTCTTC
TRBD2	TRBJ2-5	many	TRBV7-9	CASRAVGGGQETQYF	TGTGCCAGCAGGGCAGTGGGGGGGGGCCAAGAGACCCAGTACTTC
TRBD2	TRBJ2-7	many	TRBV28	CASVPSGIRNYEQYF	TGTGCCAGCGTGCCCAGCGGGATTCGGAACTACGAGCAGTACTTC
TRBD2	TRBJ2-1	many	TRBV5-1	CASSPQPSGSSYNEQFF	TGCGCCAGCAGCCCGCAACCTAGCGGGAGCTCCTACAATGAGCAGTTCTTC
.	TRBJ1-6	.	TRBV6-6	CASSANWESPLHF	TGTGCCAGCAGCGCTAACTGGGAGTCACCCCTCCACTTT
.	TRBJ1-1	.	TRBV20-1	CRARLGSTEAFF	TGCAGAGCTAGATTGGGGTCCACTGAAGCTTTCTTT
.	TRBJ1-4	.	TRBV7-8	CASSSRPFRVATNEKLFF	TGTGCCAGCAGCTCGAGGCCGTTCCGGGTTGCAACTAATGAAAAACTGTTTTTT
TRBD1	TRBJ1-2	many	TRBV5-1	CASSDTGGPVRNYGYTF	TGCGCCAGCAGCGATACAGGGGGACCTGTAAGAAACTATGGCTACACCTTC
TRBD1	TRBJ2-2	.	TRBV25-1	CASSYRGTGVESTGELFF	TGTGCCAGCAGTTACCGGGGAACAGGGGTGGAAAGTACCGGGGAGCTGTTTTTT
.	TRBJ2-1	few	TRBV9	CASSPRTGSGYNEQFF	TGTGCCAGCAGTCCACGGACCGGGAGTGGCTACAATGAGCAGTTCTTC
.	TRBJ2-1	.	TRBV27	CASSLGVSNEQFF	TGTGCCAGCAGTTTGGGAGTTAGCAATGAGCAGTTCTTC